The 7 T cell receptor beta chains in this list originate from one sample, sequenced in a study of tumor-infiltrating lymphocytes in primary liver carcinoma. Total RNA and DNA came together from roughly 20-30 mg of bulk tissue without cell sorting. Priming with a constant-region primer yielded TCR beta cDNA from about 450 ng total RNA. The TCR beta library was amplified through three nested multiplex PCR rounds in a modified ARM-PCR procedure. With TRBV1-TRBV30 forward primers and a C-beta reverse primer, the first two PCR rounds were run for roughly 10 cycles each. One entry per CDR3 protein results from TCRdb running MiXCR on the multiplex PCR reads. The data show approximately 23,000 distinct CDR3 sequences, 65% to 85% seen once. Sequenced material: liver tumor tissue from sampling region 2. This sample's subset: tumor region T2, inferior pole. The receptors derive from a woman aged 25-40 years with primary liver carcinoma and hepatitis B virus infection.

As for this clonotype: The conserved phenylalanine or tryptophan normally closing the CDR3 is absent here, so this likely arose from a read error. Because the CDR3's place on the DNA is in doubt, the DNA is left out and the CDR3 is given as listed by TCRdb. The CDR3 sequence is CASGTSNAEAIL. The chain couples TRBV7-9 to TRBJ1-1. The CDR3 is 12 amino acids long, termini counted. Germline V gene lookup returns CDR1 SEHNR and CDR2 FQNEAQ (reference sequence).

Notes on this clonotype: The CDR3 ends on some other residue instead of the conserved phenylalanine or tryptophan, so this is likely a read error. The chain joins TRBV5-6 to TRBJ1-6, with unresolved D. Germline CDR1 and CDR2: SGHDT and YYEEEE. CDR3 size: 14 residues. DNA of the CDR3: TGTGCTAGCCGCTTGGTAGCACTGGGATCACCCCTCCACTAT. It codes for CASRLVALGSPLHY.

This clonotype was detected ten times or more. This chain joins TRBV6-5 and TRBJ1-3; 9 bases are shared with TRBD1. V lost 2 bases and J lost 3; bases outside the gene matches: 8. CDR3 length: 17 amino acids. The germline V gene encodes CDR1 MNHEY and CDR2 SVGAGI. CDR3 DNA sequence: TGTGCCAGCAGTTACGGGGGACAGGGAGAAGGTGGAAACACCATATATTTT. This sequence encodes CASSYGGQGEGGNTIYF.

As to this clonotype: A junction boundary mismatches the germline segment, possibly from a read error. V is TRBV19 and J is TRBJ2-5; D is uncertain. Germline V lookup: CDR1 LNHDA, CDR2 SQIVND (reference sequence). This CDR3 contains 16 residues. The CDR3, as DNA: TGTGCCAGTAGTATAGGGGATGTTGGCGATCAAGATACCCAGTACTTC. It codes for CASSIGDVGDQDTQYF.

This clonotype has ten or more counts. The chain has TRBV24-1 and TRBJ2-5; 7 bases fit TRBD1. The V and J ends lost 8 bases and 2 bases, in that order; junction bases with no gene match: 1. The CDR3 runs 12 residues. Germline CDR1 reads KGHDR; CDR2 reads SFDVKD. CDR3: CATKDRQETQYF. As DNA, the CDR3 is TGTGCCACCAAGGACAGGCAAGAGACCCAGTACTTC.

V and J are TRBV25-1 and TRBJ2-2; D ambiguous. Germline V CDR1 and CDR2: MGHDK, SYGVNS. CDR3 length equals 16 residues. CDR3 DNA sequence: TGTTCCCTTCATGGCGCTTCGTCGCCTTACACCGGGTGGCTGTTTTTT. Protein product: CSLHGASSPYTGWLFF.

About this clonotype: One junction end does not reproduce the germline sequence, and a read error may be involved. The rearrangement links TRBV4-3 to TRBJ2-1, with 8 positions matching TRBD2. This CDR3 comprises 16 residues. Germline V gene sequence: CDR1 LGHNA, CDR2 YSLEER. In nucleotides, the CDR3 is TGCGCCAGCAGCCAAGATGCGGGAGGCCCTTACAATGACCAGTTCTTC. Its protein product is CASSQDAGGPYNDQFF.